The 13 T cell receptor beta chains reported below all come from one sample, sequenced in a study of T cell repertoires in cytomegalovirus infection. TCRdb independently ran MiXCR on the reads; one entry per CDR3 protein. Found here are approximately 70,000 distinct CDR3 sequences, 20% of them singletons; the top ten hold 55% to 75%. Antigens for these TCRs are unknown. The sequences come from CD8+ T cells from cultured PBMCs, collected from culture after CMV antigen stimulation. The receptor source for this set is a human donor in good health (CMV status not recorded). Some clones in this sample may be carry-over from other donors' samples.

This clonotype appeared a few times. The chain has TRBV5-8 and TRBJ2-7, with 7 bases lining up with TRBD2. CDR1 SGHTS and CDR2 YDEGEE come from the germline V gene. The V gene end was trimmed by 0 bases and the J gene end by 5 bases; junction bases not matched to a gene: 5. This CDR3 spans 14 amino acids. The CDR3 bases are TGTGCCAGCAGCTTGGTGGGGGGGTTCAACGAGCAGTACTTC. Amino acid sequence: CASSLVGGFNEQYF. The full variable domain, completed using reference TRBV5-8 and TRBJ2-7, is EAGVTQSPTHLIKTRGQQATLRCSPISGHTSVYWYQQALGLGLQFLLWYDEGEERNRGNFPPRFSGRQFPNYSSELNVNALELEDSALYLCASSLVGGFNEQYFGPGTRLTVT.

This clonotype was picked up a small number of times. The chain recombines TRBV6-2 or TRBV6-3 with TRBJ1-1; weak D call: TRBD1 (5 bases). Germline V lookup: CDR1 MNHEY, CDR2 SVGEGT. This CDR3 comprises 12 residues. V lost 6 bases and J lost 3, with 8 bases in between. CDR3 loop: CASRLGDTEAFF. The CDR3 DNA follows: TGTGCCAGCAGACTAGGGGACACTGAAGCTTTCTTT.

The chain joins TRBV27 to TRBJ2-1, with no clear D. The germline CDR1 and CDR2 sequences are MNHEY and SMNVEV (reference sequence). This CDR3 has 14 residues. Trimming shortened V by 1 base and J by 7 bases, and 11 bases separated the two germline ends. CDR3 sequence: CASSLLGSRNEQFF. The CDR3 nucleotides read TGTGCCAGCAGTTTATTGGGCTCCCGGAATGAGCAGTTCTTC.

This chain uses TRBV6-2 or TRBV6-3 with TRBJ2-1; 7 positions match TRBD1. V lost 2 bases to trimming and J lost 5 bases; unmatched junction nucleotides: 3. This CDR3 spans 14 amino acids. The germline gives CDR1 MNHEY, CDR2 SVGEGT. The CDR3 reads CASSYTTGDNEQFF. CDR3 bases: TGTGCCAGCAGTTACACCACAGGGGACAATGAGCAGTTCTTC.

This clonotype was picked up many times. The chain couples TRBV12-3 or TRBV12-4 to TRBJ2-1; D tentatively fits TRBD1 or TRBD2 (5 bases each). Trimming left V 10 bases short and J 0 bases short, with 16 bases between. The CDR3 totals 15 residues. CDR3 region: CATGAGSGSYNEQFF. The DNA for the CDR3 is TGTGCCACCGGGGCAGGGAGCGGCTCCTACAATGAGCAGTTCTTC.

This clonotype has more than one count but fewer than ten. CDR3 DNA sequence: TGTGCCACCAGCAGAGATTGGGGGGCGAATCAGCCCCAGCATTTT. Translation: CATSRDWGANQPQHF. The chain uses TRBV15 and TRBJ1-5; D might be TRBD1 (6 bases). Germline CDR1 is LNHNV and CDR2 is YYDKDF (reference sequence). The CDR3 spans 15 residues. Trimming removed 0 bases from V and 4 bases from J, with 10 bases in between.

This chain links TRBV6-2 or TRBV6-3 with TRBJ1-5; 9 nucleotides agree with TRBD1. V gave up 7 bases and J gave up 0 bases; unmatched junction bases: 13. The V gene's germline CDR1 is MNHEY and CDR2 SVGEGT. CDR3 size: 18 residues. CDR3: CASTEDRGEVYSNQPQHF. Here the CDR3 DNA reads TGTGCCAGCACTGAGGACAGGGGCGAAGTTTATAGCAATCAGCCCCAGCATTTT.

The chain uses TRBV10-3 and TRBJ2-7, with unresolved D. Germline V gene data show CDR1 as ENHRY and CDR2 as SYGVKD. Trimming pared 7 bases from V and 2 bases from J, leaving 6 bases between. The CDR3 runs to 11 residues. The chain's CDR3 is CAITDTYEQYF. CDR3 nucleotides: TGTGCCATCACAGACACCTACGAGCAGTACTTC.

V is TRBV6-2 or TRBV6-3 and J is TRBJ1-1; a possible D gene is TRBD1 (6 bases). The germline V and J ends were trimmed by 5 bases and 1 base, with 11 bases remaining between them. Per germline, CDR1 MNHEY and CDR2 SVGEGT. The CDR3 has 14 residues. This chain's CDR3 is CASSSTGWNTEAFF. As DNA, the CDR3 is TGTGCCAGCAGTAGCACAGGGTGGAACACTGAAGCTTTCTTT.

The rearrangement joins TRBV10-2 to TRBJ2-7; unclear D gene. Germline CDR1 is WSHSY and CDR2 is SAAADI. V was cut by 1 base and J by 4 bases, with 5 bases left in between. The CDR3 has 12 residues. In nucleotides, the CDR3 is TGCGCCAGCAGTGAGTTGTCTTACGAGCAGTACTTC. Amino acids: CASSELSYEQYF.

This clonotype was observed a few times. The genes are TRBV6-6 and TRBJ2-1, with D unresolved. This CDR3 is 15 amino acids long. V was clipped by 5 bases and J by 0 bases, with 11 bases between them. Germline lookup yields CDR1 MNHNY and CDR2 SVGAGI (reference sequence). The DNA for the CDR3 is TGTGCCAGCAGTGATCCACCAGGCTCCTACAATGAGCAGTTCTTC. Its protein is CASSDPPGSYNEQFF.

CDR3 amino acids: CASRERRMNTEAFF. In DNA, the CDR3 is TGTGCCAGCAGAGAAAGGAGAATGAACACTGAAGCTTTCTTT. The chain has TRBV12-3 or TRBV12-4 and TRBJ1-1; no clear D gene. Between the trimmed V and J ends, which lost 6 bases and 0 bases, there was a span of 11 bases. CDR3 length: 14 residues.

This chain joins TRBV27 and TRBJ1-6; tentative D call: TRBD1 (5 bases). The length of the CDR3 is 14 residues. V was trimmed by 3 bases and J by 10 bases, leaving 13 bases between them. The germline V gene has CDR1 MNHEY and CDR2 SMNVEV (reference sequence). The CDR3 DNA is TGTGCCAGCAGTTTGAGTCAGGGAATATCACCCCTCCACTTT. Translating it yields CASSLSQGISPLHF.